These 6 T cell receptor beta chains were sequenced from one sample in a study of T cells after yellow fever vaccination. MiXCR was run by TCRdb on the 5' RACE reads, yielding one entry per CDR3 protein. The data contain roughly 190,000 distinct CDR3 sequences, 11% of them singletons. Sequenced material: CD8+ T cells sorted from PBMCs, taken 15 days after the yellow fever booster vaccination. The receptors shown here come from a man aged 18 to 30 who received the YFV17D yellow fever vaccine.

This clonotype occurred a few times. The V gene is TRBV28, the J gene TRBJ2-5, with 10 nucleotides matching TRBD2. CDR1 MDHEN and CDR2 SYDVKM come from the germline V gene. After removal of 3 bases from V and 0 bases from J, the junction contained 7 bases not matched to a gene. The CDR3 contains 17 residues. The CDR3 spells CASSFPPSGGHQETQYF. CDR3 nucleotides: TGTGCCAGCAGTTTCCCTCCTAGCGGGGGCCACCAAGAGACCCAGTACTTC.

The rearrangement links TRBV6-5 to TRBJ2-5; 11 bases fit TRBD2. Germline V gene data show CDR1 as MNHEY and CDR2 as SVGAGI. With 5 bases clipped from V and 1 base from J, the junction kept 6 bases outside the gene matches. The CDR3 is 16 amino acids. The chain's CDR3 is CASSQRLAGIQETQYF. The CDR3 DNA reads as TGTGCCAGCAGTCAAAGACTAGCGGGGATCCAAGAGACCCAGTACTTC.

This clonotype occurred a few times. The V and J genes are TRBV5-6 and TRBJ2-3; possibly TRBD2 for D (5 bases). CDR1 and CDR2 (germline): SGHDT, YYEEEE. The CDR3 totals 14 residues. The V end was cut by 5 bases, the J end by 1 base, with 11 bases between. CDR3 region: CASRLSAGTDTQYF. CDR3 coding DNA: TGTGCCAGCAGGTTGTCAGCGGGCACAGATACGCAGTATTTT.

A single count supports this clonotype. This may stem from a read error, because a much larger clone lies one nucleotide away. DNA for the CDR3: TGTGCCAGCAGGGCCGGGAACACTGAAGCTTTCTTT. Its protein is CASRAGNTEAFF. V is TRBV25-1 and J is TRBJ1-1; D is unresolved. The V and J ends lost 6 bases and 1 base respectively, with 6 bases between them. The CDR3 is 12 residues long. The germline CDR1 and CDR2 sequences are MGHDK and SYGVNS.

CDR3 coding DNA: TGTGCCAGCAGTTCTGGACAGAGCACTGAAGCTTTCTTT. This sequence encodes CASSSGQSTEAFF. The V call is TRBV12-3 or TRBV12-4, the J call TRBJ1-1, with D perhaps matching TRBD1 (6 bases). V was clipped by 4 bases and J by 4 bases, with 10 bases between them. This CDR3 contains 13 residues.

This clonotype showed up many times. The J gene is TRBJ2-3, the V gene TRBV5-6; 9 bases are a match to TRBD2. The CDR3 runs 17 residues. The germline V gene has CDR1 SGHDT and CDR2 YYEEEE. Trimming took 4 bases from V and 1 from J; bases not matched to a gene: 10. The CDR3 sequence: CASSRLGAGGGTDTQYF. The DNA for the CDR3 is TGTGCCAGCAGCCGCCTCGGAGCGGGGGGTGGCACAGATACGCAGTATTTT.